The following is a TCR beta chain sequence with its context. Original data processing: Amplified reference gene primers provided the basis for estimating nucleated cell counts. Method: immunoSEQ multiplex PCR; TCRdb's copy keeps in-frame clones and lacks some. For V, J and clone size, that table is used; D and trimming come from the DNA. The table shows approximately 92,000 clones, with 80% to 85% occurring only once. This record comes from a study of blood T cell repertoires in COVID-19. Study background: Spain, Italy and the United States supplied samples that represented acute and convalescent COVID-19. Nucleic acid was either cDNA or gDNA, and it came from T cells, B-cell-depleted T cells, or PBMCs.

The sequence was obtained from a man aged 55 to 70 with acute or convalescent COVID-19. Sequencing input: peripheral blood.

CDR3 DNA sequence: TGTGCCAGCAGCTTAGATACGGGGTCACCCCTCCACTTT. Its protein is CASSLDTGSPLHF. The genes are TRBV7-2 and TRBJ1-6; no clear D. V gave up 1 base and J gave up 10 bases, with 8 bases separating them. Germline lookup yields CDR1 SGHTA and CDR2 FQGNSA. This CDR3 is 13 amino acids long.